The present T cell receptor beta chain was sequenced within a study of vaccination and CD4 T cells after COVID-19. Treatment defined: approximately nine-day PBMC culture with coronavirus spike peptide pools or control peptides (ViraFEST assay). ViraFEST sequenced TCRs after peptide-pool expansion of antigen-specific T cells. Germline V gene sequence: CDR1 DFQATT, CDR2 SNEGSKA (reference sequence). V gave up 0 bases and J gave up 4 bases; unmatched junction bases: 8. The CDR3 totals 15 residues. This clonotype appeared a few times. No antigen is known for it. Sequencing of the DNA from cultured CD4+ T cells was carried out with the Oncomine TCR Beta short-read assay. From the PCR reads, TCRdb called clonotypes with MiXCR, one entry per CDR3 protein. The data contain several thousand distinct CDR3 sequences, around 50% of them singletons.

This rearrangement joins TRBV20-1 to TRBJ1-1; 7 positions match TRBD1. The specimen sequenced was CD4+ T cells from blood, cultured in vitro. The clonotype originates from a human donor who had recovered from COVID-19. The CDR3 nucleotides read TGCAGTGCTAGAGAGAAGGGGGCGCAGGGCACTGAAGCTTTCTTT. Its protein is CSAREKGAQGTEAFF.